Below, 22 T cell receptor beta chains from the same sample are listed, as sequenced in a study of T cells in Graves' hyperthyroidism and ophthalmopathy. TCR beta CDR3 sequences were amplified from RNA transcripts. Carried out on the TCR CDR3, a first-round RT-PCR used the HTBI primer set. TCRdb re-derived calls from the multiplex PCR reads in MiXCR, one entry per CDR3 protein. There are 400,000 or so distinct CDR3 sequences in the sample; roughly 15% occur only once, and approximately 19% lies in the top ten. Sequences were obtained from blood. These receptor sequences come from a woman aged 60-70 years with Graves' ophthalmopathy.

In its sample, this clonotype was seen many times. CDR3 region: CASSWRDPGEETQYF. CDR3 nucleotide sequence: TGTGCCAGCTCATGGAGGGACCCGGGGGAAGAGACCCAGTACTTC. The rearrangement uses TRBV18 and TRBJ2-5, with D maybe TRBD2 (6 bases). V was shortened by 5 bases and J by 3 bases, with 16 bases between the two germline ends. Germline-derived CDR1 and CDR2 are KGHSH and LQKENI. CDR3 length: 15 residues.

On this clonotype: This clone may be a read error of a much larger clone one base away. This chain joins TRBV30 and TRBJ1-5; D is possibly TRBD1 (5 bases). CDR1 is GTSNPN, CDR2 SVGIG, per germline (reference sequence). V lost 5 bases and J 2 bases, leaving 16 bases between the germline ends. This CDR3 is built from 15 residues. The CDR3 is CAWGPPVGGNQPQHF. CDR3 bases: TGTGCCTGGGGCCCCCCCGTGGGGGGCAATCAGCCCCAGCATTTT.

The table lists this clonotype with many counts. The chain couples TRBV3-1 to TRBJ1-1; the D gene is possibly TRBD1 (6 bases). The V end lost 4 bases, the J end lost 10 bases, and 19 bases lay between the germline ends. The CDR3 covers 14 residues. The germline CDR1 and CDR2 sequences are LGHDT and YNNKEL (reference sequence). CDR3 amino acids: CASSLLQGGSAAFF. In DNA, the CDR3 is TGTGCCAGCAGCCTGCTACAGGGAGGGTCTGCAGCTTTCTTT. Together with reference TRBV3-1 and TRBJ1-1, the CDR3 gives the full variable domain: DTAVSQTPKYLVTQMGNDKSIKCEQNLGHDTMYWYKQDSKKFLKIMFSYNNKELIINETVPNRFSPKSPDKAHLNLHINSLELGDSAVYFCASSLLQGGSAAFFGQGTRLTVV.

This clonotype showed up just a few times. The gene calls are TRBV6-1 and TRBJ2-2, with 10 bases fitting TRBD1. CDR3 length: 17 amino acids. Germline lookup yields CDR1 MNHNS and CDR2 SASEGT. Trimming at V came to 6 bases and at J to 7 bases, leaving 14 bases not matched to a gene. In nucleotides, the CDR3 is TGTGCCAGCAGCTGGGACGGACAGGGGGGCGGTGGCGGGGAGCTGTTTTTT. It encodes CASSWDGQGGGGGELFF.

The chain carries TRBV29-1 and TRBJ2-7; the match to TRBD2 covers 10 bases. V trimming: 4 bases; J trimming: 2 bases; junction bases outside the gene matches: 8. Germline V gene data show CDR1 as SQVTM and CDR2 as ANQGSEA. CDR3 length equals 15 residues. CDR3 sequence: CSVVASGSVAYEQYF. As DNA, the CDR3 is TGCAGCGTTGTGGCTAGCGGGAGTGTGGCCTACGAGCAGTACTTC.

This clonotype was picked up many times. V usage is TRBV5-1 and J usage is TRBJ2-5, with D possibly TRBD2 on 6 matching bases. The V end was cut by 4 bases, the J end by 6 bases, with 16 bases between. Germline CDR1 SGHRS, CDR2 YFSETQ. The CDR3 runs 14 residues. CDR3 sequence: CASSPGEVPQTQYF. As DNA, the CDR3 is TGCGCCAGCAGCCCGGGGGAGGTTCCCCAGACCCAGTACTTC.

There are many counts of this clonotype. The V call is TRBV6-1, the J call TRBJ2-5, with D perhaps being TRBD1 or TRBD2 (5 bases each). Germline lookup yields CDR1 MNHNS and CDR2 SASEGT. Trimming cost V 5 bases and J 6 bases, with 19 bases left between them. This CDR3 has 15 residues. Written as DNA, the CDR3 is TGTGCCAGCAGTCACCGGGACGGGGCAGGAAAGACCCAGTACTTC. Translating it yields CASSHRDGAGKTQYF.

This clonotype was counted a few times. J is TRBJ2-5 and V is TRBV6-1; 16 nucleotides align to TRBD2. This CDR3 contains 16 residues. V dropped 4 bases and J dropped 2; count of bases not matched to a gene: 1. Germline V gives CDR1 MNHNS, CDR2 SASEGT. This CDR3 reads CASSAGLAGGQETQYF. The CDR3 DNA follows: TGTGCCAGCAGTGCGGGACTAGCGGGAGGGCAAGAGACCCAGTACTTC.

The table lists this clonotype with a few counts. The chain links TRBV6-1 to TRBJ2-7; no firm D call. Trimming cost V 8 bases and J 2 bases, with 4 bases left between them. The CDR3 runs to 10 residues. Germline values: CDR1 MNHNS, CDR2 SASEGT. CDR3 nucleotides: TGTGCCAGCGTCGCCTACGAGCAGTACTTC. Its translation is CASVAYEQYF.

The V and J genes are TRBV19 and TRBJ2-1; 12 bases align to TRBD2. Per germline, CDR1 LNHDA and CDR2 SQIVND (reference sequence). Trimming removed 9 bases from V and 8 bases from J; junction bases left unmatched: 5. This CDR3 region has 13 residues. The CDR3 DNA reads as TGTGCCAGCCGGACTAGCGGGACTTATGAGCAGTTCTTC. It yields the protein CASRTSGTYEQFF.

Many counts were recorded for this clonotype. This chain links TRBV2 with TRBJ2-3; D not resolved. The CDR3 runs 11 residues. V was trimmed by 8 bases and J by 2 bases, leaving 5 bases between them. CDR1 and CDR2 (germline): SNHLY, FYNNEI. The CDR3 loop reads CASGNTDTQYF. In DNA form, the CDR3 reads TGTGCCAGCGGGAACACAGATACGCAGTATTTT.

The chain carries TRBV6-2 or TRBV6-3 and TRBJ1-1; D remains ambiguous. Trimming stripped 8 bases from V and 10 bases from J, with 5 bases between. Germline CDR1 and CDR2: MNHEY and SVGEGT. This CDR3 spans 8 amino acids. This CDR3 is CASHPAFF. CDR3 DNA: TGTGCCAGCCATCCAGCTTTCTTT.

The sample holds many counts of this clonotype. The gene calls are TRBV20-1 and TRBJ2-3; D remains unclear. The V gene lost 0 bases and the J gene lost 7 bases, with 17 bases spanning the gap. Germline CDR1 DFQATT, CDR2 SNEGSKA (reference sequence). This CDR3 has 15 amino acids. Here the CDR3 DNA reads TGCAGTGCTAGAGACCCCCTGGGGAACCCCAATACGCAGTATTTT. It translates to CSARDPLGNPNTQYF.

This clonotype occurred many times. The chain couples TRBV28 to TRBJ2-3, with TRBD2 as a possible D gene (5 bases). The V end lost 3 bases, the J end lost 3 bases, and 16 bases lay between the germline ends. In germline, CDR1 is MDHEN, CDR2 SYDVKM. The CDR3 spans 16 residues. CDR3 DNA sequence: TGTGCCAGCAGTTTGGAGGACTTCGCGAAAACAGATACGCAGTATTTT. Translating gives CASSLEDFAKTDTQYF.

This clonotype showed up just a few times. The gene calls are TRBV7-2 and TRBJ2-1; the D gene could be TRBD1 or TRBD2 (6 bases each). Between the trimmed V and J ends, which lost 2 bases and 7 bases, there was a span of 12 bases. CDR3 length: 14 residues. Per germline, CDR1 SGHTA and CDR2 FQGNSA. The chain's CDR3 is CASSLTGAGNEQFF. The CDR3 nucleotides are TGTGCCAGCAGCTTAACGGGGGCTGGAAATGAGCAGTTCTTC.

This clonotype was seen repeatedly, ten times or more. The gene calls are TRBV12-3 or TRBV12-4 and TRBJ2-2, with 15 bases aligning to TRBD2. The CDR3 length is 21 residues. V gave up 5 bases and J gave up 6 bases; unmatched junction bases: 19. CDR3 nucleotides: TGTGCCAGCAGTCCTTACTCGCCCGGACTAGCGGGAGGGCCCGGGGCCGGGGAGCTGTTTTTT. Its protein product is CASSPYSPGLAGGPGAGELFF.

For the CDR3, the DNA is TGTGCCAGCAGCCGGATGGGGGGAACCCGGGACATTCAGTACTTC. Amino acids: CASSRMGGTRDIQYF. This chain uses TRBV6-1 with TRBJ2-4; possibly TRBD2 for D (6 bases). This CDR3 has 15 residues. Germline-derived CDR1 and CDR2 are MNHNS and SASEGT. Trimming stripped 6 bases from V and 8 bases from J, with 20 bases between.

This clonotype was detected only a few times. The genes are TRBV7-3 and TRBJ2-2; no definite D call. CDR1 is SGHTA, CDR2 FQGTGA, per germline. The CDR3 consists of 13 residues. V dropped 5 bases and J dropped 7 bases, with 11 bases sitting between them. The CDR3 protein is CASSPKWDGELFF. CDR3 nucleotide sequence: TGTGCCAGCAGCCCCAAATGGGACGGGGAGCTGTTTTTT.

This clonotype has a count of ten or more. V gene TRBV7-9 combines with J gene TRBJ2-5, with 7 bases aligning to TRBD2. CDR1 SEHNR and CDR2 FQNEAQ come from the germline V gene (reference sequence). This CDR3 has 16 amino acids. The trim removed 4 bases at V and 0 bases at J, leaving 8 bases unmatched. The CDR3 is CASSYQGGSYQETQYF. The DNA of the CDR3 is TGTGCCAGCAGCTATCAAGGCGGGAGTTACCAAGAGACCCAGTACTTC.

Many counts were recorded for this clonotype. The rearrangement joins TRBV4-2 to TRBJ2-5; the D is unclear. CDR1 and CDR2 from the germline V gene are LGHNA and YNFKEQ. Trimming stripped 1 base from V and 5 bases from J, with 14 bases between. CDR3 size: 15 residues. The CDR3 here is CASSQGTSPGETQYF. As DNA, the CDR3 is TGTGCCAGCAGCCAAGGTACCAGCCCCGGGGAGACCCAGTACTTC.

The chain employs TRBV6-1 and TRBJ1-1, with D unresolved. Germline CDR1 MNHNS, CDR2 SASEGT. CDR3 size: 14 residues. Trimming left V 8 bases short and J 11 bases short, with 24 bases between. CDR3 in DNA: TGTGCCAGCGGATCAGGAAGGCCAGCATTTCTCGCTTTCTTT. It yields the protein CASGSGRPAFLAFF.

This clonotype has ten or more counts. This chain connects TRBV28 to TRBJ1-6, with 7 nucleotides matching TRBD1. Germline values: CDR1 MDHEN, CDR2 SYDVKM. V dropped 4 bases and J dropped 0; count of bases not matched to a gene: 6. This CDR3 spans 17 amino acids. The CDR3 loop is CASSSWTGSSYNSPLHF. The CDR3 DNA reads TGTGCCAGCAGTTCCTGGACAGGTAGCTCCTATAATTCACCCCTCCACTTT. The variable domain in full, completed from reference TRBV28 and TRBJ1-6, reads DVKVTQSSRYLVKRTGEKVFLECVQDMDHENMFWYRQDPGLGLRLIYFSYDVKMKEKGDIPEGYSVSREKKERFSLILESASTNQTSMYLCASSSWTGSSYNSPLHFGNGTRLTVT.